This record concerns one T cell receptor beta chain sequence. The record originates from a study of blood T cell repertoires in COVID-19. Looking at the study overall: From T cells, B-cell-depleted T cells, or PBMCs came the material, which was cDNA or gDNA.

The CDR3 loop spans 15 amino acids. V lost 2 bases to trimming and J lost 1 base, with 11 bases between them. CDR1 and CDR2 from the germline V gene are SGHDN and FVKESK. The table came from immunoSEQ multiplex PCR; TCRdb's copy has only in-frame clones and leaves some out. The table includes just over 350,000 clones, roughly 87% detected once. What was sequenced was PBMCs or T cells enriched from blood (not recorded which). The chain recombines TRBV14 with TRBJ1-1; D unclear. The TCR originated in a woman in her 30s who had recovered from COVID-19. CDR3 nucleotide sequence: TGTGCCAGCAGCCAATTCGGGGTGGGGAACACTGAAGCTTTCTTT. As protein: CASSQFGVGNTEAFF.